The 31 T cell receptor beta chains listed next were all sequenced from one sample in a study of T cells in Graves' hyperthyroidism and ophthalmopathy. Researchers took RNA transcripts and amplified the TCR beta CDR3 regions from them. Initially, a first-round RT-PCR of the TCR CDR3 employed the HTBI primer set. TCRdb independently ran MiXCR on the multiplex PCR reads; one entry per CDR3 protein. The table has 500,000 to 550,000 distinct CDR3 sequences, roughly 20% seen once. Sample: blood. These receptors originate from a man between 18 and 35 years old with Graves' hyperthyroidism.

The rearrangement joins TRBV28 to TRBJ2-7; 7 bases are shared with TRBD2. With V trimmed by 8 bases and J by 6 bases, 10 bases remained unmatched. Germline V CDR1 and CDR2: MDHEN, SYDVKM. The CDR3 covers 13 residues. DNA of the CDR3: TGTGCCAGCTCTGGACTAGGTAATCCCGAGCAGTACTTC. This translates into CASSGLGNPEQYF.

This clonotype was detected ten times or more. The chain is built from TRBV19 and TRBJ1-1; D gene uncertain. Trimming removed 1 base at V and 2 bases at J, with 5 bases between. The germline V gene encodes CDR1 LNHDA and CDR2 SQIVND (reference sequence). The CDR3 has 13 amino acids. CDR3: CASSIGFNTEAFF. CDR3 DNA: TGTGCCAGTAGTATAGGGTTCAACACTGAAGCTTTCTTT. The full variable domain, with the rest looked up from reference TRBV19 and TRBJ1-1, is DGGITQSPKYLFRKEGQNVTLSCEQNLNHDAMYWYRQDPGQGLRLIYYSQIVNDFQKGDIAEGYSVSREKKESFPLTVTSAQKNPTAFYLCASSIGFNTEAFFGQGTRLTVV.

The chain recombines TRBV6-1 with TRBJ2-5; 8 nucleotides match TRBD1. V trimming: 6 bases; J trimming: 5 bases; junction bases outside the gene matches: 8. Germline CDR1 and CDR2: MNHNS and SASEGT. The CDR3 is 14 residues long. CDR3 nucleotides: TGTGCCAGCAGGTTGACAGGGGTCGTCGAGACCCAGTACTTC. Translation gives CASRLTGVVETQYF.

This clonotype was seen at least ten times. This rearrangement joins TRBV6-1 to TRBJ2-7, with a weak D call TRBD1 (5 bases). V dropped 8 bases and J dropped 1 base, with 18 bases sitting between them. This CDR3 comprises 15 residues. Per the germline V gene, CDR1 is MNHNS and CDR2 is SASEGT. The CDR3 loop is CASGPLTAYSYEQYF. CDR3 nucleotides: TGTGCCAGCGGGCCGCTGACAGCCTATTCCTACGAGCAGTACTTC.

The J gene is TRBJ2-7, the V gene TRBV20-1, with 12 positions matching TRBD2. Looked up from germline, CDR1 is DFQATT and CDR2 is SNEGSKA (reference sequence). The CDR3 has 14 residues. Trimming removed 6 bases from V and 3 bases from J; junction bases left unmatched: 6. The DNA for the CDR3 is TGCAGTGCACGGACTAGCGGGATTTACTACGAGCAGTACTTC. Amino acid sequence: CSARTSGIYYEQYF.

This chain connects TRBV5-1 to TRBJ2-7; TRBD1 matches 9 bases. The CDR3 consists of 15 residues. V dropped 0 bases and J dropped 3; count of bases not matched to a gene: 4. Germline CDR1 reads SGHRS; CDR2 reads YFSETQ. In nucleotides, the CDR3 is TGCGCCAGCAGCTTGGAACAGGGGGCCAGCTACGAGCAGTACTTC. This encodes CASSLEQGASYEQYF.

This clonotype was detected ten times or more. The chain links TRBV5-1 to TRBJ2-7; 8 bases are a match to TRBD1. The CDR3 contains 14 residues. Trimming cost V 2 bases and J 5 bases; bases outside gene matches: 6. The germline gives CDR1 SGHRS, CDR2 YFSETQ. In DNA form, the CDR3 reads TGCGCCAGCAGCTTAGGACAGGGTGAAGACGAGCAGTACTTC. Its translation: CASSLGQGEDEQYF.

V is TRBV19 and J is TRBJ2-7; tentatively, D is TRBD1 or TRBD2 (5 bases each). The length of the CDR3 is 14 residues. V was shortened by 9 bases and J by 5 bases, with 20 bases between the two germline ends. The germline gives CDR1 LNHDA, CDR2 SQIVND (reference sequence). CDR3 region: CASQTSAGTHEQYF. The CDR3 DNA reads as TGTGCCAGCCAGACGTCGGCAGGGACCCACGAGCAGTACTTC. The whole variable domain, filled in from reference TRBV19 and TRBJ2-7, reads DGGITQSPKYLFRKEGQNVTLSCEQNLNHDAMYWYRQDPGQGLRLIYYSQIVNDFQKGDIAEGYSVSREKKESFPLTVTSAQKNPTAFYLCASQTSAGTHEQYFGPGTRLTVT.

This clonotype was counted between two and nine times. A read error may account for a junction end that differs from germline. The chain carries TRBV6-1 and TRBJ2-7; 8 nucleotides line up with TRBD1. CDR1 and CDR2 from the germline V gene are MNHNS and SASEGT. The CDR3 is 14 residues long. This chain's CDR3 is CASREGQGAIEQYF. The CDR3 DNA reads as TGTGCCAGCAGGGAAGGGCAGGGGGCGATCGAGCAGTACTTC.

The table lists this clonotype with a few counts. The gene calls are TRBV29-1 and TRBJ2-2; D call uncertain. This CDR3 is built from 12 residues. Germline V gives CDR1 SQVTM, CDR2 ANQGSEA. Trimming took 7 bases from V and 7 from J, leaving 13 bases between them. This CDR3 is CSAPGLGGELFF. The CDR3 DNA is TGCAGCGCTCCAGGATTGGGCGGGGAGCTGTTTTTT.

The sample holds many counts of this clonotype. This sequence joins TRBV20-1 and TRBJ2-7; D unresolved. V lost 3 bases and J lost 2, with 14 bases in between. Germline V gene data show CDR1 as DFQATT and CDR2 as SNEGSKA (reference sequence). This CDR3 has 14 residues. CDR3 bases: TGCAGTGCTAGGATGCCGTGGGGTGCCTACGAGCAGTACTTC. Translating it yields CSARMPWGAYEQYF.

This clonotype occurred many times. The chain joins TRBV6-2 or TRBV6-3 to TRBJ2-3; 9 bases line up with TRBD2. This CDR3 is built from 18 residues. V gave up 6 bases and J gave up 0 bases; unmatched junction bases: 13. CDR1 and CDR2 (germline): MNHEY, SVGEGT. The DNA of the CDR3 is TGTGCCAGCAGCCCTCTTCTAGCGGGGTCCTTTAGCACAGATACGCAGTATTTT. Translation gives CASSPLLAGSFSTDTQYF.

This clonotype was seen many times. The genes are TRBV6-1 and TRBJ1-1; maybe TRBD1 (6 bases). The length of the CDR3 is 14 residues. Germline CDR1 MNHNS, CDR2 SASEGT. The V and J ends lost 2 bases and 4 bases respectively, with 11 bases between them. This CDR3 is CASSETGLGTEAFF. The CDR3 DNA reads TGTGCCAGCAGTGAAACAGGGCTCGGCACTGAAGCTTTCTTT.

Many counts were recorded for this clonotype. The chain combines TRBV6-5 with TRBJ2-7; D gene unclear. The CDR3 length is 14 residues. V shed 2 bases and J shed 0 bases, with 8 bases lying between them. Germline-derived CDR1 and CDR2 are MNHEY and SVGAGI. The DNA for the CDR3 is TGTGCCAGCAGTTACCGCTCTAGCTCCTACGAGCAGTACTTC. Translation gives CASSYRSSSYEQYF.

This clonotype was counted only a few times. This sequence joins TRBV19 and TRBJ2-2, with 8 bases identical to TRBD1. The CDR3 is 12 amino acids. With V trimmed by 10 bases and J by 3 bases, 1 base remained unmatched. CDR1 and CDR2 from the germline V gene are LNHDA and SQIVND (reference sequence). The CDR3 sequence: CAIQGDTGELFF. The CDR3 DNA reads as TGTGCCATACAGGGGGACACCGGGGAGCTGTTTTTT.

This clonotype was counted ten times or more. The chain links TRBV9 to TRBJ1-1, with 7 bases that match TRBD1. Germline values: CDR1 SGDLS, CDR2 YYNGEE. The CDR3 length is 16 residues. Trimming took 3 bases from V and 1 from J; bases not matched to a gene: 9. The CDR3 is CASSEGPDRRNTEAFF. The DNA of the CDR3 is TGTGCCAGCAGCGAGGGCCCGGACAGGAGGAACACTGAAGCTTTCTTT. Full variable domain (rest looked up from reference TRBV9 and TRBJ1-1): DSGVTQTPKHLITATGQRVTLRCSPRSGDLSVYWYQQSLDQGLQFLIQYYNGEERAKGNILERFSAQQFPDLHSELNLSSLELGDSALYFCASSEGPDRRNTEAFFGQGTRLTVV.

The count of this clonotype is one. This clone may be a read error of a much larger clone one base away. This chain connects TRBV20-1 to TRBJ2-7; 7 nucleotides match TRBD2. The CDR3 is made up of 16 amino acids. The germline V gene encodes CDR1 DFQATT and CDR2 SNEGSKA (reference sequence). The V segment lost 6 bases and the J segment 3 bases; nucleotides outside the gene matches: 17. CDR3 amino acids: CSADSPGSGIRYEQYV. CDR3 coding DNA: TGCAGTGCCGACTCCCCAGGCAGCGGGATACGCTACGAGCAGTACGTC.

J is TRBJ1-6 and V is TRBV11-2; D call uncertain. V was pared by 1 base and J by 3 bases, with 10 bases between. The CDR3 consists of 16 residues. The V gene's germline CDR1 is SGHAT and CDR2 FQNNGV. DNA of the CDR3: TGTGCCAGCAGCTTAGCCGACGGTTACTATAATTCACCCCTCCACTTT. It translates to CASSLADGYYNSPLHF. Full variable domain (remainder filled in from reference TRBV11-2 and TRBJ1-6): EAGVAQSPRYKIIEKRQSVAFWCNPISGHATLYWYQQILGQGPKLLIQFQNNGVVDDSQLPKDRFSAERLKGVDSTLKIQPAKLEDSAVYLCASSLADGYYNSPLHFGNGTRLTVT.

This clonotype was counted many times. The chain couples TRBV2 to TRBJ1-2; D is uncertain. The CDR3 extends over 14 amino acids. Trimming shortened V by 3 bases and J by 0 bases, and 8 bases separated the two germline ends. Germline V gene lookup returns CDR1 SNHLY and CDR2 FYNNEI. DNA for the CDR3: TGTGCCAGCAGTGACTTTGGTGCTAACTATGGCTACACCTTC. It specifies CASSDFGANYGYTF.

Ten or more counts support this clonotype. This chain joins TRBV12-3 or TRBV12-4 and TRBJ1-3; D not certain. The germline V and J ends were trimmed by 3 bases and 0 bases, with 6 bases remaining between them. This CDR3 is 14 amino acids long. The CDR3 region is CASSFSTSGNTIYF. The CDR3 DNA sequence: TGTGCCAGCAGTTTTTCGACCTCTGGAAACACCATATATTTT.

This chain joins TRBV4-1 and TRBJ2-7; D is unclear. The CDR3 covers 14 residues. Germline V gene lookup returns CDR1 MGHRA and CDR2 YSYEKL. Trimming took 3 bases from V and 5 from J, leaving 14 bases between them. The CDR3 reads CASSHPSPSDEQYF. The DNA of the CDR3 is TGCGCCAGCAGCCACCCCTCACCTTCCGACGAGCAGTACTTC.

This chain connects TRBV6-1 to TRBJ2-7; 7 nucleotides line up with TRBD1. Germline assignment: CDR1 MNHNS and CDR2 SASEGT. J was trimmed by 6 bases and V by 6 bases; bases with no gene match: 5. The CDR3 has 12 amino acids. The CDR3 coding sequence is TGTGCCAGCAGGAATACAGGGGTCGAGCAGTACTTC. This sequence encodes CASRNTGVEQYF.

Ten or more counts support this clonotype. This chain links TRBV6-2 or TRBV6-3 with TRBJ2-7, with no clear D. Looked up from germline, CDR1 is MNHEY and CDR2 is SVGEGT. V lost 6 bases and J lost 0, with 9 bases in between. The CDR3 consists of 13 residues. For the CDR3, the DNA is TGTGCCAGCAGGACCGCGAGCTCCTACGAGCAGTACTTC. Protein product: CASRTASSYEQYF.

This clonotype was detected only a few times. The DNA for the CDR3 is TGCAGTGCTAGCGCCTTCGACACCACCTATGGCTACACCTTC. This gives the protein CSASAFDTTYGYTF. The rearrangement uses TRBV20-1 and TRBJ1-2; the D is unclear. The V end lost 3 bases, the J end lost 4 bases, and 15 bases lay between the germline ends. The CDR3 sequence is 14 residues long. Germline V gives CDR1 DFQATT, CDR2 SNEGSKA (reference sequence).

This clonotype was seen repeatedly, ten times or more. The V call is TRBV6-1, the J call TRBJ2-2; tentatively, D is TRBD1 or TRBD2 (5 bases each). In germline, CDR1 is MNHNS, CDR2 SASEGT. V dropped 7 bases and J dropped 4 bases, with 19 bases sitting between them. The CDR3 totals 16 residues. The CDR3 sequence is CASTHTGTALTGELFF. The DNA for the CDR3 is TGTGCCAGCACCCACACCGGGACGGCCCTCACCGGGGAGCTGTTTTTT.

This clonotype was detected ten times or more. The CDR3 DNA reads as TGTGCCAGCAGTTTATCCGGACAGGGGACCGACTATGGCTACACCTTC. Protein product: CASSLSGQGTDYGYTF. The genes are TRBV6-5 and TRBJ1-2; 9 nucleotides match TRBD1. The V gene end was trimmed by 4 bases and the J gene end by 3 bases; junction bases not matched to a gene: 9. CDR3 size: 16 residues. Germline lookup yields CDR1 MNHEY and CDR2 SVGAGI.

This clonotype was seen many times. This chain uses TRBV28 with TRBJ2-7; 9 bases agree with TRBD1. V gave up 6 bases and J gave up 4 bases; unmatched junction bases: 4. Germline assignment: CDR1 MDHEN and CDR2 SYDVKM. This CDR3 region has 13 residues. The CDR3: CASSDRGAYEQYF. CDR3 nucleotide sequence: TGTGCCAGCAGCGACAGGGGGGCGTACGAGCAGTACTTC.

This clonotype was counted ten times or more. The chain recombines TRBV7-9 with TRBJ1-3; D remains unclear. Germline CDR1 SEHNR, CDR2 FQNEAQ (reference sequence). The CDR3 spans 15 residues. V dropped 5 bases and J dropped 0 bases, with 11 bases sitting between them. The CDR3 sequence is CASSAGSLSGNTIYF. The CDR3 DNA is TGTGCCAGCAGCGCCGGTTCCCTCTCTGGAAACACCATATATTTT. Combining the CDR3 with reference TRBV7-9 and TRBJ1-3 gives the whole variable domain DTGVSQNPRHKITKRGQNVTFRCDPISEHNRLYWYRQTLGQGPEFLTYFQNEAQLEKSRLLSDRFSAERPKGSFSTLEIQRTEQGDSAMYLCASSAGSLSGNTIYFGEGSWLTVV.

This clonotype has a handful of counts. J is TRBJ2-5 and V is TRBV11-1, with D possibly matching TRBD2 (6 bases). Germline V gives CDR1 SGHAT, CDR2 FQDESV (reference sequence). The ends were cut back, 5 bases at V and 3 bases at J, with 13 bases in the middle. The CDR3 consists of 14 residues. DNA for the CDR3: TGTGCCAGCAGCCCTGACGGGGGAAAAGAGACCCAGTACTTC. It codes for CASSPDGGKETQYF.

This clonotype came up many times. The J gene is TRBJ2-5, the V gene TRBV12-3 or TRBV12-4, with 8 nucleotides matching TRBD1. This CDR3 is 13 amino acids long. The J segment lost 1 base and the V segment lost 7 bases, leaving 2 bases of the junction unmatched. The CDR3 sequence: CASKQGVQETQYF. DNA of the CDR3: TGTGCCAGCAAACAGGGGGTCCAAGAGACCCAGTACTTC.

The chain is built from TRBV6-1 and TRBJ1-5; D call uncertain. The ends were cut back, 6 bases at V and 0 bases at J, with 9 bases in the middle. CDR3 length: 14 amino acids. Germline V gene lookup returns CDR1 MNHNS and CDR2 SASEGT. The CDR3 is CASRTDGSNQPQHF. The CDR3 bases are TGTGCCAGCAGAACCGACGGTAGCAATCAGCCCCAGCATTTT.